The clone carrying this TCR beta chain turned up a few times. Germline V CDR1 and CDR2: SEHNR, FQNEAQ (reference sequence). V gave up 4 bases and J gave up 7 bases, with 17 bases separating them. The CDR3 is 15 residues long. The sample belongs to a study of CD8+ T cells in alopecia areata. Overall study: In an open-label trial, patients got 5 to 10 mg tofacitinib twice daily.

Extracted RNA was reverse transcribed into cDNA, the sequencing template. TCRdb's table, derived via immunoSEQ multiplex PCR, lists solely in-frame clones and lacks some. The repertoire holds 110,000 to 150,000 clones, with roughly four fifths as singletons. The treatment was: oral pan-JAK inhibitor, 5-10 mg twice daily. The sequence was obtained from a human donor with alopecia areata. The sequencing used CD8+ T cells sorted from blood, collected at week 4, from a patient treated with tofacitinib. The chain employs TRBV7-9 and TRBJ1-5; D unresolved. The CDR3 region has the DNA TGTGCCAGCAGCTCCGATGCGGGGAGAGGGCAGCCCCAGCATTTT. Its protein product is CASSSDAGRGQPQHF.